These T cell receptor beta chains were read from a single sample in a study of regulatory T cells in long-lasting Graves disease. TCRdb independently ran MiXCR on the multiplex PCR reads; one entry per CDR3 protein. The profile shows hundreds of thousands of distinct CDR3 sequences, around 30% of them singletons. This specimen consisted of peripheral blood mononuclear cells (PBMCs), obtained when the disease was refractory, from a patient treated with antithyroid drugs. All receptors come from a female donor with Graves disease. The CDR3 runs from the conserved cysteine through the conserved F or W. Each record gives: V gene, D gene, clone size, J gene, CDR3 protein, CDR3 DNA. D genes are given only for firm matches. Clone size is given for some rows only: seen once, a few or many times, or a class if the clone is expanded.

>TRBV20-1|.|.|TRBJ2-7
CSASGVSYEQYF
TGCAGTGCTAGCGGAGTCTCCTACGAGCAGTACTTC
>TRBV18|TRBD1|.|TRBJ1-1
CASSPGQGRDTEAFF
TGTGCCAGCTCACCCGGACAGGGAAGGGACACTGAAGCTTTCTTT
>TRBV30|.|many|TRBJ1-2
CAWGGNYGYTF
TGTGCCTGGGGGGGTAACTATGGCTACACCTTC
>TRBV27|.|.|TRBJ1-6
CASPGSNRGDSPLHF
TGTGCCAGCCCCGGATCTAATCGGGGGGATTCACCCCTCCACTTT
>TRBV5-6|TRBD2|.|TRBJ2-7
CASSLEAGFVQYF
TGTGCCAGCAGCTTGGAAGCGGGGTTTGTGCAGTACTTC
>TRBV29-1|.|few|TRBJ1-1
CTFMLGVANTEAFF
TGCACCTTCATGCTCGGGGTGGCTAACACTGAAGCTTTCTTT
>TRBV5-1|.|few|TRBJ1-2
CASSGKQGPYGYTF
TGCGCCAGCAGCGGAAAACAGGGACCCTATGGCTACACCTTC
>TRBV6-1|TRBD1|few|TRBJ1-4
CASIKGDRVVEKLFF
TGTGCCAGCATCAAGGGGGACAGGGTTGTTGAAAAACTGTTTTTT
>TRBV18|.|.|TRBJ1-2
CASSPPTDLGGYTF
TGTGCCAGCTCTCCTCCGACTGACCTGGGAGGCTACACCTTC
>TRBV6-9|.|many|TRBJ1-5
CASSYNTQANQPQHF
TGTGCCAGCAGTTACAATACACAGGCCAATCAGCCCCAGCATTTT
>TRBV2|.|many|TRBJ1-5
CASARTGGNQPQHF
TGTGCCAGCGCCCGGACGGGAGGCAATCAGCCCCAGCATTTT
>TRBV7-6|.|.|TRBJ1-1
CASSLATKLNTEAFF
TGTGCCAGCAGCTTAGCTACCAAGTTGAACACTGAAGCTTTCTTT
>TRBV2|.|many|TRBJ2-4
CASSPGVPKNIQYF
TGTGCCAGCAGCCCGGGAGTACCCAAAAACATTCAGTACTTC
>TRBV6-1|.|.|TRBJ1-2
CASTLGSQTSGYTF
TGTGCCAGCACCCTCGGAAGTCAGACTTCTGGCTACACCTTC
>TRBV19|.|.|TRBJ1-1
CASSSLGGTTEAFF
TGTGCCAGTAGTTCTCTGGGGGGAACCACTGAAGCTTTCTTT
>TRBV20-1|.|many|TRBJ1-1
CSARDVREAFF
TGCAGTGCTAGAGATGTAAGGGAAGCTTTCTTT
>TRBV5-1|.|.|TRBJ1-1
CASSLVGTHGRTEAFF
TGCGCCAGCAGCTTGGTTGGGACGCACGGGCGCACTGAAGCTTTCTTT
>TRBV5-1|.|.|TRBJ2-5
CASSLAVHETQYF
TGCGCCAGCAGCCTCGCCGTTCATGAGACCCAGTACTTC
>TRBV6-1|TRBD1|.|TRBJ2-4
CASSVGTGWNIQYF
TGTGCCAGCAGTGTTGGGACAGGGTGGAACATTCAGTACTTC
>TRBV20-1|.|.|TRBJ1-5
CSARDTGGRVNQPQHF
TGCAGTGCTAGAGATACTGGAGGGCGAGTCAATCAGCCCCAGCATTTT
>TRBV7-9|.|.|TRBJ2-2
CASRGVGARNTGELVF
TGTGCCAGCAGAGGGGTGGGGGCCAGGAACACCGGGGAGCTGGTTTTT
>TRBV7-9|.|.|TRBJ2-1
CASSRSLGRDEQFF
TGTGCCAGCAGCCGAAGCTTAGGACGGGATGAGCAGTTCTTC
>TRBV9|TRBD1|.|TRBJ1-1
CASSAGDRAGTEAFF
TGTGCCAGCAGCGCAGGGGACAGGGCAGGGACTGAAGCTTTCTTT